The following is a T cell receptor (beta chain) sequence with its context. Its antigen remains unknown. The CDR3 has 15 amino acids. Germline V lookup: CDR1 SGHNT, CDR2 YYREEE (reference sequence). V gave up 0 bases and J gave up 6 bases, with 13 bases separating them. The data belong to a study of cytomegalovirus exposure and HLA in healthy donors. Study-wide findings and caveats: Using a false discovery rate of 0.05, a later analysis showed that 15,000 to 20,000 TCR beta sequences were associated with HLA alleles. A later analysis showed TCR association rates differing by HLA locus, peaking at DRB1 and lowest at HLA-C. Cytomegalovirus association was listed for approximately 150 TCR beta chains. Segments of the TCR beta V type were, in most cases, productive about 87% or about 30% of the time in an earlier analysis.

A multiplex PCR was run with 60 Vbeta primers and 13 Jbeta primers. The protocol was immunoSEQ multiplex PCR, while the TCRdb copy is restricted to in-frame clones and leaves out a portion. The profile covers over 100,000 clones, with around 63% appearing a single time and about a tenth taken by the ten largest. The chain recombines TRBV5-4 with TRBJ2-1; no clear D gene. The TCR was taken from a man aged 40-49 years in good health and CMV-seropositive. The sample comprised PBMCs. CDR3 sequence: CASSLGGSKTNEQFF. Here the CDR3 DNA reads TGTGCCAGCAGCTTGGGTGGTAGCAAAACCAATGAGCAGTTCTTC.